This TCR beta chain comes out of a study of cytomegalovirus exposure and HLA in healthy donors. The CDR3 spans 13 residues. Germline-derived CDR1 and CDR2 are SNHLY and FYNNEI. The V gene lost 6 bases and the J gene lost 4 bases, with 13 bases spanning the gap. Amplification used 60 Vbeta primers and 13 Jbeta primers. Clones were read by immunoSEQ multiplex PCR, and TCRdb kept only the in-frame ones, dropping some. Of 140,000 or so clones listed, approximately 80% are singletons. Every donor was a healthy person donating bone marrow. This sequence originates from a boy younger than 10 in good health and CMV-seronegative. The rearrangement links TRBV2 to TRBJ2-7; D is perhaps TRBD1 (6 bases). The specimen sequenced was PBMCs. The CDR3: CASRTTGGYEQYF. CDR3 in DNA: TGTGCCAGCAGGACGACAGGCGGGTACGAGCAGTACTTC.